Below are 10 T cell receptor beta chains sequenced from a single sample in a study of cytomegalovirus exposure and HLA in healthy donors. 60 Vbeta and 13 Jbeta primers were used in PCR. Sequencing was performed with immunoSEQ multiplex PCR; in TCRdb, only in-frame clones are kept and a portion is missing. The table shows 250,000 or so clones, with approximately 91% occurring only once. Sequencing was carried out using PBMCs. These receptors were taken from a girl aged 2 to 10 in good health and CMV-seronegative.

The rearrangement uses TRBV5-6 and TRBJ1-6, with 10 positions matching TRBD1. CDR1 SGHDT and CDR2 YYEEEE come from the germline V gene. The CDR3 runs 18 residues. Unmatched junction bases numbered 16, after V lost 4 bases and J lost 9 bases. CDR3 region: CASSGHRDRGPLSSPLHF. CDR3 coding DNA: TGTGCCAGCAGCGGCCACCGGGACAGGGGCCCACTAAGTTCACCCCTCCACTTT.

In nucleotides, the CDR3 is TGTGCCAGCAGCCCTCAGGGGGCCCGCGGCGATACGCAGTATTTT. It encodes CASSPQGARGDTQYF. The chain employs TRBV7-9 and TRBJ2-3, with TRBD1 matching over 8 bases. The CDR3 runs to 15 residues. V lost 5 bases, J lost 6 bases, and 10 bases stayed unmatched. Germline V CDR1 and CDR2: SEHNR, FQNEAQ (reference sequence).

The chain has TRBV2 and TRBJ2-5; 10 bases line up with TRBD2. The J call may be mistaken, given a closer DNA end match to TRBJ2-7. Germline CDR1 is SNHLY and CDR2 is FYNNEI. This CDR3 spans 15 amino acids. In DNA, the CDR3 is TGTGCCAGCAGTACCGGACTAGCGGACTCCTACGAGCAGTACTTC. It translates to CASSTGLADSYEQYF.

The chain has TRBV7-8 and TRBJ1-2; possibly TRBD1 for D (5 bases). The CDR3 spans 14 residues. V was cut by 5 bases and J by 4 bases, with 14 bases left in between. Germline V gene sequence: CDR1 SGHVS, CDR2 FQNEAQ. In DNA, the CDR3 is TGTGCCAGCAGCCCCGGAGGGACCCCCTATGGCTACACCTTC. Translating gives CASSPGGTPYGYTF.

The V call is TRBV10-3, the J call TRBJ2-3, with D perhaps matching TRBD1 (5 bases). Germline V gene sequence: CDR1 ENHRY, CDR2 SYGVKD. This CDR3 region has 15 residues. V was clipped by 8 bases and J by 2 bases, with 17 bases between them. CDR3 nucleotides: TGTGCCATCGGGCAGGGTGACAGTAACACAGATACGCAGTATTTT. Translated: CAIGQGDSNTDTQYF.

This clone was recorded only once. The chain employs TRBV29-1 and TRBJ1-2; no reliable D call. The CDR3 loop spans 12 amino acids. Germline V lookup: CDR1 SQVTM, CDR2 ANQGSEA. The V end lost 6 bases, the J end lost 2 bases, and 10 bases lay between the germline ends. The CDR3 protein is CSVSPGNYGYTF. The CDR3 nucleotides read TGCAGCGTCTCGCCGGGGAACTATGGCTACACCTTC. Variable domain in full (rest from reference TRBV29-1 and TRBJ1-2): SAVISQKPSRDICQRGTSLTIQCQVDSQVTMMFWYRQQPGQSLTLIATANQGSEATYESGFVIDKFPISRPNLTFSTLTVSNMSPEDSSIYLCSVSPGNYGYTFGSGTRLTVV.

The chain recombines TRBV7-6 with TRBJ1-1; 7 nucleotides match TRBD1. With V trimmed by 5 bases and J by 0 bases, 9 bases remained unmatched. The CDR3 runs 16 residues. In germline, CDR1 is SGHVS, CDR2 FNYEAQ. In DNA form, the CDR3 reads TGTGCCAGCAGCCTACGGGACAGAGCAATGAACACTGAAGCTTTCTTT. Protein: CASSLRDRAMNTEAFF. The variable domain in full, completed from reference TRBV7-6 and TRBJ1-1, reads GAGVSQSPRYKVTKRGQDVALRCDPISGHVSLYWYRQALGQGPEFLTYFNYEAQQDKSGLPNDRFSAERPEGSISTLTIQRTEQRDSAMYRCASSLRDRAMNTEAFFGQGTRLTVV.

The chain combines TRBV29-1 with TRBJ2-2, with 10 bases lining up with TRBD2. Germline CDR1 is SQVTM and CDR2 is ANQGSEA. The CDR3 loop spans 15 amino acids. Trimming took 6 bases from V and 4 from J; bases not matched to a gene: 8. CDR3: CSVRPQRGGTGELFF. The CDR3 DNA sequence: TGCAGCGTGAGACCCCAGCGGGGGGGCACCGGGGAGCTGTTTTTT.

This chain joins TRBV7-6 and TRBJ2-2; 11 bases map to TRBD1. CDR1 and CDR2 (germline): SGHVS, FNYEAQ. Germline trimming cut 4 bases from V and 5 bases from J; bases unmatched to any gene: 6. The CDR3 is made up of 16 amino acids. The CDR3 nucleotides read TGTGCCAGCAGCTCGCCGGGACAGGGGGTGACCGGGGAGCTGTTTTTT. Its translation is CASSSPGQGVTGELFF.

The chain is built from TRBV11-2 and TRBJ2-7; 7 bases fit TRBD1. The CDR3 consists of 15 residues. Trimming cost V 4 bases and J 4 bases; bases outside gene matches: 10. CDR1 SGHAT and CDR2 FQNNGV come from the germline V gene. The CDR3 region is CASSSPTGMGYEQYF. In DNA, the CDR3 is TGTGCCAGCAGCTCGCCGACAGGGATGGGATACGAGCAGTACTTC.